The 19 T cell receptor beta chains below all came from one sample that was sequenced in a study of blood T cell repertoires in COVID-19. The repertoire was sequenced with immunoSEQ multiplex PCR; TCRdb's copy has only in-frame clones and lacks some. The data contain 100,000 to 150,000 clones, around 86% of them seen just once; the ten biggest clones take up roughly 11%. Sequencing was carried out using peripheral blood. These receptors were taken from a woman in her 70s with COVID-19, enrolled during active disease.

The chain carries TRBV3-1 (or the pseudogene TRBV3-2) and TRBJ1-5; the D is unclear. From germline, CDR1 is LGHDT and CDR2 YNNKEL (reference sequence). The CDR3 is 14 residues long. V was shortened by 0 bases and J by 11 bases, with 14 bases between the two germline ends. CDR3 in amino acids: CASSQESSLPAQHF. DNA for the CDR3: TGTGCCAGCAGCCAAGAGTCGAGCCTTCCGGCCCAGCATTTT.

This clone appeared a few times. The V gene is TRBV7-9, the J gene TRBJ1-6, with D uncertain. This CDR3 is 13 amino acids long. CDR1 is SEHNR, CDR2 FQNEAQ, per germline (reference sequence). Deletions cut 2 bases from V and 10 bases from J, with 9 bases between. CDR3 in amino acids: CASSLQEGSPLHF. In nucleotides, the CDR3 is TGTGCCAGCAGCTTACAAGAGGGATCACCCCTCCACTTT.

This chain joins TRBV12-3 or TRBV12-4 and TRBJ1-5; tentative D call: TRBD1 (5 bases). The V end lost 3 bases, the J end lost 5 bases, and 8 bases lay between the germline ends. CDR3 length: 13 amino acids. The CDR3: CASSLGGDQPQHF. CDR3 nucleotide sequence: TGTGCCAGCAGTTTGGGGGGAGATCAGCCCCAGCATTTT.

In its sample, this clone was seen once. This chain uses TRBV6-1 with TRBJ1-5; D is unresolved. Between the trimmed V and J ends, which lost 0 bases and 0 bases, there was a span of 9 bases. This CDR3 comprises 16 residues. Per the germline V gene, CDR1 is MNHNS and CDR2 is SASEGT. CDR3 nucleotide sequence: TGTGCCAGCAGTGAAGCATACGGGGATAGCAATCAGCCCCAGCATTTT. This codes for CASSEAYGDSNQPQHF.

This chain links TRBV6-6 with TRBJ1-6; TRBD1 agrees at 9 bases. Per the germline V gene, CDR1 is MNHNY and CDR2 is SVGAGI (reference sequence). The V gene end was trimmed by 5 bases and the J gene end by 10 bases; junction bases not matched to a gene: 15. The CDR3 spans 17 residues. The CDR3, as DNA: TGTGCCAGCAGTCTATCCCCGGCGGGACAGGGTGCCTCACCCCTCCACTTT. Protein: CASSLSPAGQGASPLHF.

The rearrangement uses TRBV18 and TRBJ2-2, with D tentatively TRBD1 (5 bases). Germline lookup yields CDR1 KGHSH and CDR2 LQKENI. V was trimmed by 3 bases and J by 6 bases, leaving 11 bases between them. CDR3 size: 14 residues. The CDR3 protein is CASSPQGGAGELFF. In nucleotides, the CDR3 is TGTGCCAGCTCACCCCAGGGCGGTGCCGGGGAGCTGTTTTTT.

The chain uses TRBV7-2 and TRBJ2-2, with 7 positions matching TRBD1. Germline V CDR1 and CDR2: SGHTA, FQGNSA. This CDR3 comprises 14 residues. The trim removed 5 bases at V and 6 bases at J, leaving 6 bases unmatched. CDR3 amino acids: CASSPQTGPGELFF. DNA for the CDR3: TGTGCCAGCAGCCCCCAGACAGGGCCCGGGGAGCTGTTTTTT. The complete variable domain, with remaining parts taken from reference TRBV7-2 and TRBJ2-2, reads GAGVSQSPSNKVTEKGKDVELRCDPISGHTALYWYRQSLGQGLEFLIYFQGNSAPDKSGLPSDRFSAERTGGSVSTLTIQRTQQEDSAVYLCASSPQTGPGELFFGEGSRLTVL.

The chain joins TRBV10-3 to TRBJ2-1, with a weak D call TRBD2 (5 bases). The CDR3 has 14 residues. Trimming removed 3 bases from V and 6 bases from J, with 12 bases in between. Germline V gene data show CDR1 as ENHRY and CDR2 as SYGVKD. The CDR3 DNA is TGTGCCATCAGTGATGTTCCGGGAAGCAATGAGCAGTTCTTC. Translated: CAISDVPGSNEQFF.

This clone has only one observation. The chain joins TRBV7-2 to TRBJ1-3; D remains ambiguous. The V end lost 5 bases, the J end lost 0 bases, and 17 bases lay between the germline ends. CDR3 length: 17 amino acids. Germline V gene data show CDR1 as SGHTA and CDR2 as FQGNSA. The DNA for the CDR3 is TGTGCCAGCAGCCGCCCCAGCGCTCCTTACTCTGGAAACACCATATATTTT. It translates to CASSRPSAPYSGNTIYF. Supplemented by reference TRBV7-2 and TRBJ1-3, the full variable domain reads GAGVSQSPSNKVTEKGKDVELRCDPISGHTALYWYRQSLGQGLEFLIYFQGNSAPDKSGLPSDRFSAERTGGSVSTLTIQRTQQEDSAVYLCASSRPSAPYSGNTIYFGEGSWLTVV.

V is TRBV5-1 and J is TRBJ2-1, with 11 bases identical to TRBD2. The length of the CDR3 is 15 residues. Germline V lookup: CDR1 SGHRS, CDR2 YFSETQ. V was clipped by 4 bases and J by 4 bases; unmatched bases: 4. Here the CDR3 reads CASSPSGGTYNEQFF. CDR3 DNA sequence: TGCGCCAGCAGCCCTAGCGGGGGGACGTACAATGAGCAGTTCTTC.

The chain carries TRBV7-3 and TRBJ1-3, with TRBD1 identical over 7 bases. Germline V gives CDR1 SGHTA, CDR2 FQGTGA. CDR3 length: 16 amino acids. The V and J ends lost 0 bases and 0 bases, in that order; junction bases with no gene match: 2. The CDR3 sequence: CASSLTGGNSGNTIYF. The DNA of the CDR3 is TGTGCCAGCAGCTTAACAGGGGGCAACTCTGGAAACACCATATATTTT.

The chain links TRBV27 to TRBJ2-3; D not certain. CDR3 size: 12 residues. In germline, CDR1 is MNHEY, CDR2 SMNVEV (reference sequence). Trimming removed 3 bases from V and 5 bases from J, with 6 bases in between. The CDR3 sequence is CASSLKRDTQYF. CDR3 sequence (DNA): TGTGCCAGCAGTTTGAAGCGAGATACGCAGTATTTT.

The V gene is TRBV6-1, the J gene TRBJ1-5; the match to TRBD1 covers 9 bases. V shed 3 bases and J 2 bases; nucleotides not matched to a gene: 17. The CDR3 loop spans 20 amino acids. Per the germline V gene, CDR1 is MNHNS and CDR2 is SASEGT. The DNA of the CDR3 is TGTGCCAGCAGTGACCGGGACAGGGATAGATTTCCTGGTGGCAATCAGCCCCAGCATTTT. Protein: CASSDRDRDRFPGGNQPQHF.

The chain has TRBV19 and TRBJ2-1; 10 nucleotides align to TRBD1. The V gene's germline CDR1 is LNHDA and CDR2 SQIVND (reference sequence). J was trimmed by 1 base and V by 4 bases; bases with no gene match: 16. The CDR3 has 20 amino acids. The CDR3 bases are TGTGCCAGTAGTAGGGGGTCGGGACAGGGGATAGTGAGTTCCTACAATGAGCAGTTCTTC. Protein sequence: CASSRGSGQGIVSSYNEQFF.

This clone appeared a single time. The gene calls are TRBV12-3 or TRBV12-4 and TRBJ2-1; the D is unclear. The CDR3 has 13 amino acids. Trimming pared 5 bases from V and 9 bases from J, leaving 14 bases between. This chain's CDR3 is CASSEAALREQFF. In nucleotides, the CDR3 is TGTGCCAGCAGTGAGGCGGCCCTACGTGAGCAGTTCTTC.

The genes are TRBV10-3 and TRBJ1-1, with 9 bases lining up with TRBD1. The length of the CDR3 is 14 residues. V shed 5 bases and J 1 base; nucleotides not matched to a gene: 2. Germline CDR1 and CDR2: ENHRY and SYGVKD. CDR3 nucleotide sequence: TGTGCCATCAGTAAGGGACAGGGGAACACTGAAGCTTTCTTT. It encodes CAISKGQGNTEAFF.

This clone appeared once. The chain employs TRBV18 and TRBJ1-3; possibly TRBD1 for D (5 bases). V was pared by 0 bases and J by 3 bases, with 12 bases between. Germline lookup yields CDR1 KGHSH and CDR2 LQKENI. This CDR3 is 16 amino acids long. The DNA of the CDR3 is TGTGCCAGCTCACCACCGACAGCCCGAAGTGGAAACACCATATATTTT. Translation gives CASSPPTARSGNTIYF.

The chain recombines TRBV3-1 (or the pseudogene TRBV3-2) with TRBJ1-2, with D perhaps matching TRBD1 (5 bases). V was cut by 4 bases and J by 7 bases, with 16 bases left in between. Germline assignment: CDR1 LGHDT and CDR2 YNNKEL (reference sequence). The CDR3 is 14 amino acids. For the CDR3, the DNA is TGTGCCAGCAGCCCAACGACACAGGTTCTTGGCTACACCTTC. This encodes CASSPTTQVLGYTF.

The CDR3 coding sequence is TGTGCCTGGAGTGTCCACTACAATGAGCAGTTCTTC. This translates into CAWSVHYNEQFF. V gene TRBV30 combines with J gene TRBJ2-1; no reliable D call. CDR1 and CDR2 (germline): GTSNPN, SVGIG (reference sequence). This CDR3 spans 12 amino acids. V dropped 0 bases and J dropped 3 bases, with 3 bases sitting between them.